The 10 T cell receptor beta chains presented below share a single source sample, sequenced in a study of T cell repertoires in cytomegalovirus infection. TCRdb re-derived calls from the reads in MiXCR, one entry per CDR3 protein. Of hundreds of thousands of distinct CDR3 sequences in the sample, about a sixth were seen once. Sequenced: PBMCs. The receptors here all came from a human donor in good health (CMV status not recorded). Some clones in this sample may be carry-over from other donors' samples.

CDR3 sequence (DNA): TGTGCCAGCAGTCGACGTGTCCAGAGGAACACTGAAGCTTTCTTT. Its protein is CASSRRVQRNTEAFF. This chain uses TRBV6-2 or TRBV6-3 with TRBJ1-1; D uncertain. From germline, CDR1 is MNHEY and CDR2 SVGEGT. V lost 5 bases and J 1 base, leaving 14 bases between the germline ends. This CDR3 contains 15 residues.

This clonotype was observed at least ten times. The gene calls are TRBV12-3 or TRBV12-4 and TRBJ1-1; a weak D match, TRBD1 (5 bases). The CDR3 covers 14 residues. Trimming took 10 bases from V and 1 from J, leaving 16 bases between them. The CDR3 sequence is CATLQDTTNTEAFF. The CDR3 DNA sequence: TGTGCCACCCTACAGGACACTACGAACACTGAAGCTTTCTTT.

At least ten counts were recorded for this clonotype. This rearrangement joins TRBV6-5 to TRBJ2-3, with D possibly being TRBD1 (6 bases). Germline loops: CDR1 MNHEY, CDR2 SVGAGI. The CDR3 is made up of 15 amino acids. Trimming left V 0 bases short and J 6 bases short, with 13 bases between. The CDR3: CASSYSPQGKDTQYF. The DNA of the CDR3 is TGTGCCAGCAGTTACTCACCGCAGGGGAAGGATACGCAGTATTTT.

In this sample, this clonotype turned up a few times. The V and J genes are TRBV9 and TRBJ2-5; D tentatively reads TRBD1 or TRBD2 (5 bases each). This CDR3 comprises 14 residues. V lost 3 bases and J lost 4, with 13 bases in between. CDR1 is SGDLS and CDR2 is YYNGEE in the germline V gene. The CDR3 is CASSGGSFPETQYF. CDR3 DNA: TGTGCCAGCAGCGGGGGGTCCTTCCCAGAGACCCAGTACTTC.

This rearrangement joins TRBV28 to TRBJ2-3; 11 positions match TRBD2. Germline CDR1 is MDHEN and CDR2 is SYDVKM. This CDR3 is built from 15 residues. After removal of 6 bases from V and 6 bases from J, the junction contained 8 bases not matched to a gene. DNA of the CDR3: TGTGCCAGCAGCATTAGCGGGGGGGCCCGGGATACGCAGTATTTT. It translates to CASSISGGARDTQYF.

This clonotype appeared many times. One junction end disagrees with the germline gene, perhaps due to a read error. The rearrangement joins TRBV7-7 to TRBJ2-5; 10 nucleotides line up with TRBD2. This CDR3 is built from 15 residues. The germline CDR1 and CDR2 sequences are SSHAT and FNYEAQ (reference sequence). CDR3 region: CASSSAGGPVETQYF. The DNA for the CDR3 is TGTGCTAGCAGCTCAGCGGGGGGGCCAGTAGAGACCCAGTACTTC. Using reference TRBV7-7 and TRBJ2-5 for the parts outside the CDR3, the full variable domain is GAGVSQSPRYKVTKRGQDVTLRCDPISSHATLYWYQQALGQGPEFLTYFNYEAQPDKSGLPSDRFSAERPEGSISTLTIQRTEQRDSAMYRCASSSAGGPVETQYFGPGTRLLVL.

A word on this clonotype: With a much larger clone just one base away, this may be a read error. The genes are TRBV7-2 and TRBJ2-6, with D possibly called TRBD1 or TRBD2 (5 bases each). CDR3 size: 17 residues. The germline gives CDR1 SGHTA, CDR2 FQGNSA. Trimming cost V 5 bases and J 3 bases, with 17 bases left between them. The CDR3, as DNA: TGTGCCAGCAGCCGAACCGGGACGGCCTTTGGGGCCAACGTCCTGACTTTC. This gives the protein CASSRTGTAFGANVLTF.

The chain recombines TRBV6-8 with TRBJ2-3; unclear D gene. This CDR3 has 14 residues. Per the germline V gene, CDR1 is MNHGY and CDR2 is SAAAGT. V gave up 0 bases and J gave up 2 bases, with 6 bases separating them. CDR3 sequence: CASSYSESTDTQYF. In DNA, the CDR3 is TGTGCCAGCAGTTACTCCGAATCCACAGATACGCAGTATTTT.

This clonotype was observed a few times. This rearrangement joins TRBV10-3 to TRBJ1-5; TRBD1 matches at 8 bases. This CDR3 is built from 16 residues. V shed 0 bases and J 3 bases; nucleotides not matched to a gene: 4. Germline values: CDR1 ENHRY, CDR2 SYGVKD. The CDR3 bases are TGTGCCATCAGTGAGTCCAACAGGGGGGCCAATCAGCCCCAGCATTTT. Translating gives CAISESNRGANQPQHF.

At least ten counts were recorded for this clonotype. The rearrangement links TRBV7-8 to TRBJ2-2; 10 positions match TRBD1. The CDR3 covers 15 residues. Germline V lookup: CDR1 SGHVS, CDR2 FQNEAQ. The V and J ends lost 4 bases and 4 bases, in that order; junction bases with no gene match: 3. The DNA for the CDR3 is TGTGCCAGCAGCTCCAGGACAGGGGGCACCGGGGAGCTGTTTTTT. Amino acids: CASSSRTGGTGELFF. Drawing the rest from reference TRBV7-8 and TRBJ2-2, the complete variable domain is GAGVSQSPRYKVAKRGQDVALRCDPISGHVSLFWYQQALGQGPEFLTYFQNEAQLDKSGLPSDRFFAERPEGSVSTLKIQRTQQEDSAVYLCASSSRTGGTGELFFGEGSRLTVL.